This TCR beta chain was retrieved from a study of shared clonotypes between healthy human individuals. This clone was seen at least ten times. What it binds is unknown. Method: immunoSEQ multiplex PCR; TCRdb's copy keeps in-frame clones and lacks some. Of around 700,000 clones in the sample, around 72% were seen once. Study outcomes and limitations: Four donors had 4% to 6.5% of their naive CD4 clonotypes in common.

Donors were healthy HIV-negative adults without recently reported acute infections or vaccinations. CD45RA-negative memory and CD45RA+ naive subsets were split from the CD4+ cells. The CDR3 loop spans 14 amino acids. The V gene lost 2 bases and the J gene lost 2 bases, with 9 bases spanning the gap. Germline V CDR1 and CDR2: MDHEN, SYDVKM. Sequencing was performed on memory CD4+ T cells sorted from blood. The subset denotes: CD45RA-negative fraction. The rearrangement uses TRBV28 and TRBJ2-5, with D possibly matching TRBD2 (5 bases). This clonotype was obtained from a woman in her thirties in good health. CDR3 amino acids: CASSLDPGQETQYF. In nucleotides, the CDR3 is TGTGCCAGCAGTTTAGACCCGGGACAAGAGACCCAGTACTTC.